A selection of T cell receptor beta chains follows, all from one sample in a study of human T cells and chemical hapten exposure. TCRdb fed the RACE reads into MiXCR, producing one record per CDR3 protein. The sample lists around 340,000 distinct CDR3 sequences; 5.5% to 8% were seen once. Material: whole blood, obtained in connection with sensitization to the hapten diphenylcyclopropenone (DPC). The receptors originated from a woman aged 18-29 years with alopecia areata. Some clones in this sample may be carry-over from other donors' samples. Each CDR3 is given with its conserved first and last residue.

TRBV6-2/TRBV6-3	13	TRBJ2-7	CASSFTGLYEQYF
TRBV7-8	13	TRBJ2-5	CASSRDSLGTQYF
TRBV11-2	15	TRBJ2-5	CASSPGLAGIETQYF
TRBV12-3/TRBV12-4	14	TRBJ2-7	CASSPETGAYEQYF
TRBV6-2/TRBV6-3	14	TRBJ1-1	CASRGGQGGPEAFF
TRBV14	14	TRBJ2-5	CASSQVTRRETQYF
TRBV6-2/TRBV6-3	20	TRBJ2-2	CASSYSEREGEAINTGELFF
TRBV2	11	TRBJ1-1	CASSPLAEAFF
TRBV4-1	16	TRBJ2-1	CASSSGTGRGNNEQFF
TRBV11-1	16	TRBJ2-7	CASSSRVRDGPYEQYF
TRBV9	15	TRBJ1-6	CASSVGFSYNSPLHF
TRBV5-5	14	TRBJ1-1	CASSLQGSDTEAFF
TRBV12-3/TRBV12-4	14	TRBJ1-1	CASSFGQVNTEAFF
TRBV5-1	13	TRBJ1-1	CASSVVGDTEAFF
TRBV2	12	TRBJ1-1	CASSESLSGAFF
TRBV6-2/TRBV6-3	19	TRBJ2-4	CASSYSPSGGASGLDIQYF
TRBV6-5	15	TRBJ1-5	CASSSSGGSNQPQHF
TRBV27	15	TRBJ1-6	CASSLRPTNSSPLHF
TRBV5-4	13	TRBJ1-1	CASSLGDYEGAFF
TRBV15	15	TRBJ1-5	CATRRYQGEDQPQHF
TRBV6-2/TRBV6-3	14	TRBJ1-2	CASSSADRANGYTF
TRBV3-1	14	TRBJ1-1	CASSLSRRDTEAFF
TRBV5-1	14	TRBJ1-1	CASSPARTDLEAFF
TRBV29-1	15	TRBJ2-7	CSVELIAGESREQYF
TRBV6-5	13	TRBJ1-4	CASSLRRNEKLFF
TRBV6-5	12	TRBJ2-7	CASRGTYYEQYF
TRBV2	12	TRBJ1-1	CASRGGAPEAFF
TRBV14	13	TRBJ1-1	CASSQVQEGKAFF
TRBV12-3/TRBV12-4	11	TRBJ1-2	CASSWTNGYTF
TRBV12-5	17	TRBJ1-2	CASGLVAQGIPFYGYTF